The sequence of this TCR beta chain was determined in a study of blood T cell repertoires in COVID-19. As for the study in general: Italy, Spain and the United States were the sources of the convalescent and acute COVID-19 samples.

Per the study methods: Estimates of nucleated cell counts were drawn from the amplification of reference gene primers. Some clones are missing from TCRdb's copy, which holds only in-frame ones; the method was immunoSEQ multiplex PCR. V and J calls and clone size come straight from that table; D and trimming were deduced from the DNA. Of roughly 93,000 clones listed, 80% to 90% were seen once; the top ten hold under 10%. The CDR3 has 15 residues. The V gene's germline CDR1 is SGHRS and CDR2 YFSETQ. V was cut by 1 base and J by 3 bases, with 13 bases left in between. The sequenced material came from peripheral blood. The rearrangement joins TRBV5-1 to TRBJ1-1; D may be TRBD1 (5 bases). The sequence came from a man over 45 with acute or convalescent COVID-19. The CDR3 DNA follows: TGCGCCAGCAGCTTGAGGGCAGGGAAGGACACTGAAGCTTTCTTT. Translation gives CASSLRAGKDTEAFF. Variable domain in full (rest from reference TRBV5-1 and TRBJ1-1): KAGVTQTPRYLIKTRGQQVTLSCSPISGHRSVSWYQQTPGQGLQFLFEYFSETQRNKGNFPGRFSGRQFSNSRSEMNVSTLELGDSALYLCASSLRAGKDTEAFFGQGTRLTVV.